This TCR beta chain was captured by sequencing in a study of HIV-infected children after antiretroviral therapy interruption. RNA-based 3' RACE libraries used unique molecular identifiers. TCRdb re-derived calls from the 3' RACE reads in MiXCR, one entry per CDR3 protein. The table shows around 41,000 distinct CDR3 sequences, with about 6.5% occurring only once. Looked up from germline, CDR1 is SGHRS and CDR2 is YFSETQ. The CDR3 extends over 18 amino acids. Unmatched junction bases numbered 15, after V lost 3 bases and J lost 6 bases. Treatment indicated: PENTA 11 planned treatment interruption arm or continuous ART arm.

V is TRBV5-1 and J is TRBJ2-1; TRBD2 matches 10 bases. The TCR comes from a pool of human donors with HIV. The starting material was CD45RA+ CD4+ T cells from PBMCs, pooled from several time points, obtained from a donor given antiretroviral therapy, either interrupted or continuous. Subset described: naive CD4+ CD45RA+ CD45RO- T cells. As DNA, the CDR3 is TGCGCCAGCAGCTCCAACCCCCCTAGCGGGGGCCCACCCAATGAGCAGTTCTTC. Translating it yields CASSSNPPSGGPPNEQFF.